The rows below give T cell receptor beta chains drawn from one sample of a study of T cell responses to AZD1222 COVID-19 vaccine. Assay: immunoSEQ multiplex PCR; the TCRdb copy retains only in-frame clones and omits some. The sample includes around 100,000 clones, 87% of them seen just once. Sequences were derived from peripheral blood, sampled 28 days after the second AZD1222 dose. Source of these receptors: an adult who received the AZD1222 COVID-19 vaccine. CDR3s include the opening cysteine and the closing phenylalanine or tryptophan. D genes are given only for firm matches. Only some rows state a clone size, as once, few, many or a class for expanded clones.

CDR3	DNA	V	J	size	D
CASSDGQGVTQYF	TGTGCCAGCAGTGACGGGCAGGGTGTCACCCAGTACTTC	TRBV2	TRBJ2-5	.	.
CAISVSRTSGRISSYEQYF	TGTGCCATCAGTGTTAGTAGGACTAGCGGGAGGATATCTTCCTACGAGCAGTACTTC	TRBV10-3	TRBJ2-7	once	TRBD2
CASSIPGQGLTEAFF	TGTGCCAGCAGTATTCCGGGACAGGGTCTCACTGAAGCTTTCTTT	TRBV27	TRBJ1-1	.	TRBD1
CAWGGQVTNQPQHF	TGTGCCTGGGGTGGACAGGTGACCAATCAGCCCCAGCATTTT	TRBV30	TRBJ1-5	.	TRBD1
CASSSSGQGAIGYTF	TGTGCCAGCAGTTCATCGGGACAGGGGGCGATAGGCTACACCTTC	TRBV28	TRBJ1-2	.	TRBD1
CASSSIGGTAYEQYF	TGTGCCAGCAGCTCCATAGGCGGGACAGCCTACGAGCAGTACTTC	TRBV28	TRBJ2-7	few	.
CASSVDGDTEAFF	TGTGCCAGCAGCGTAGACGGGGATACTGAAGCTTTCTTT	TRBV9	TRBJ1-1	.	.
CASSITGGIGTEAFF	TGTGCCAGTAGTATCACAGGGGGCATAGGCACTGAAGCTTTCTTT	TRBV19	TRBJ1-1	.	TRBD1
CATFPGTGGGEQYF	TGTGCCACTTTTCCCGGGACAGGGGGCGGGGAGCAGTACTTC	TRBV27	TRBJ2-7	.	TRBD1
CASSFPNFYEQYF	TGTGCCAGCAGCTTTCCCAATTTCTACGAGCAGTACTTC	TRBV7-2	TRBJ2-7	.	.
CASSSASREKLFF	TGTGCCAGCAGTTCGGCCTCTAGGGAAAAACTGTTTTTT	TRBV12-3/TRBV12-4	TRBJ1-4	.	.
CASSLGSGRSYNEQFF	TGCGCCAGCAGCTTGGGCAGTGGTCGCTCCTACAATGAGCAGTTCTTC	TRBV5-1	TRBJ2-1	.	.
CASSRDPSTDTQYF	TGTGCCAGCAGCCGGGACCCCAGCACAGATACGCAGTATTTT	TRBV6-4	TRBJ2-3	.	.
CSASLGGDSPLHF	TGCAGTGCTAGTTTGGGGGGAGATTCACCCCTCCACTTT	TRBV20-1	TRBJ1-6	once	.
CASSSDRGHQNTIYF	TGTGCCAGCAGCTCGGACAGGGGCCATCAAAACACCATATATTTT	TRBV7-2	TRBJ1-3	once	TRBD1
CASSYRVGTVNYEQYF	TGTGCCAGCAGTTACAGAGTAGGGACAGTGAACTACGAGCAGTACTTC	TRBV6-2/TRBV6-3	TRBJ2-7	few	TRBD1
CASSQRLAGERNEQFF	TGCGCCAGCAGCCAAAGACTAGCGGGAGAAAGAAATGAGCAGTTCTTC	TRBV4-1	TRBJ2-1	.	TRBD2
CASKARTGGSSGANVLTF	TGTGCCAGCAAAGCAAGGACAGGGGGCTCGTCAGGGGCCAACGTCCTGACTTTC	TRBV2	TRBJ2-6	.	TRBD1
CASSQLSGSVGETQYF	TGTGCCAGCAGCCAGTTAAGCGGGAGTGTGGGAGAGACCCAGTACTTC	TRBV4-2	TRBJ2-5	.	TRBD2
CASIAYLNTEAFF	TGTGCCAGTATCGCGTACCTTAACACTGAAGCTTTCTTT	TRBV19	TRBJ1-1	.	.
CASSQGTSGSTDTQYF	TGTGCCAGCAGCCAAGGGACTAGCGGGAGCACAGATACGCAGTATTTT	TRBV3-1/TRBV3-2	TRBJ2-3	.	TRBD2
CASRASRHYTEAFF	TGTGCCAGCAGAGCTTCTCGACACTACACTGAAGCTTTCTTT	TRBV6-5	TRBJ1-1	.	.
CASSWQLAGETYEQYF	TGTGCCAGCAGTTGGCAACTTGCGGGAGAGACCTACGAGCAGTACTTC	TRBV6-5	TRBJ2-7	.	TRBD2
CASSLIGENTEAFF	TGTGCCAGCAGCTTGATCGGGGAGAACACTGAAGCTTTCTTT	TRBV5-4	TRBJ1-1	.	.
CASSLSGVGTDTQYF	TGTGCCAGCAGTCTATCGGGAGTTGGGACAGATACGCAGTATTTT	TRBV27	TRBJ2-3	.	.
CASSQSGGLNTGELFF	TGTGCCAGCAGCCAGAGTGGAGGCTTGAACACCGGGGAGCTGTTTTTT	TRBV7-8	TRBJ2-2	.	.
CASSRAGRISYNEQFF	TGTGCCAGCAGCCGCGCGGGTCGAATCTCCTACAATGAGCAGTTCTTC	TRBV13	TRBJ2-1	.	.
CASSERLASYNEQFF	TGTGCCAGCAGTGAAAGACTAGCCTCCTACAATGAGCAGTTCTTC	TRBV6-1	TRBJ2-1	.	TRBD2
CASSFFPNPSNEKLFF	TGTGCCAGCAGTTTCTTCCCGAATCCCTCTAATGAAAAACTGTTTTTT	TRBV28	TRBJ1-4	.	.
CASSGRPGNQPQHF	TGTGCCAGCAGCGGTCGCCCCGGCAATCAGCCCCAGCATTTT	TRBV7-2	TRBJ1-5	.	.
CASSEGTYEQYF	TGTGCCAGCAGTGAAGGGACTTACGAGCAGTACTTC	TRBV2	TRBJ2-7	.	.
CASSSRDRGYNYGYTF	TGTGCCAGCAGTTCCAGGGACAGGGGCTATAACTATGGCTACACCTTC	TRBV27	TRBJ1-2	.	TRBD1
CASSQVGPNTEAFF	TGTGCCAGCAGCCAAGTGGGGCCTAACACTGAAGCTTTCTTT	TRBV3-1/TRBV3-2	TRBJ1-1	.	.
CASSQTGYNEQFF	TGTGCCAGCAGCCAGACAGGGTACAATGAGCAGTTCTTC	TRBV7-2	TRBJ2-1	once	TRBD1
CASSEASGSSYEQYF	TGTGCCAGCAGTGAAGCTAGCGGGAGCTCCTACGAGCAGTACTTC	TRBV6-1	TRBJ2-7	.	TRBD2
CASSDSSESSQPQHF	TGTGCCAGCAGTGACTCGAGTGAATCGAGTCAGCCCCAGCATTTT	TRBV6-4	TRBJ1-5	.	.
CASSIGIAKNIQYF	TGTGCCAGTAGTATAGGGATAGCCAAAAACATTCAGTACTTC	TRBV19	TRBJ2-4	.	.
CASSPWTGFNYGYTF	TGTGCCAGCAGTCCCTGGACAGGGTTTAACTATGGCTACACCTTC	TRBV6-5	TRBJ1-2	once	TRBD1
CASSGTSEWDEQFF	TGCGCCAGTTCCGGGACTAGCGAGTGGGATGAGCAGTTCTTC	TRBV4-1	TRBJ2-1	many	TRBD2
CASSSPRQGLRDEQYF	TGTGCCAGCAGTTCTCCCCGACAGGGGCTTCGAGACGAGCAGTACTTC	TRBV28	TRBJ2-7	.	TRBD1
CASSDDNNQPQHF	TGTGCCAGCAGCGATGATAACAATCAGCCCCAGCATTTT	TRBV3-1/TRBV3-2	TRBJ1-5	.	.
CASSLGVSNEKLFF	TGTGCCAGCAGTTTAGGGGTATCTAATGAAAAACTGTTTTTT	TRBV28	TRBJ1-4	.	.
CASSFSRGGDTYGYTF	TGTGCCAGCAGTTTTAGTCGCGGGGGCGACACCTATGGCTACACCTTC	TRBV27	TRBJ1-2	.	.
CASRRPGRSTEAFF	TGTGCCAGCAGAAGACCGGGACGGAGCACTGAAGCTTTCTTT	TRBV5-5	TRBJ1-1	.	.
CASSDPLGLGNTNYGYTF	TGTGCCAGCAGTGATCCCCTGGGATTGGGAAATACTAACTATGGCTACACCTTC	TRBV6-1	TRBJ1-2	.	.